This is a list of T cell receptor beta chains from one sample in a study of PD-L1 blockade in urothelial cancer. The table came from immunoSEQ multiplex PCR; TCRdb's copy has only in-frame clones and leaves some out. The sample shows 58,000 or so clones, just over 85% of them seen only once. Sequencing used PBMCs, obtained around atezolizumab (anti-PD-L1) treatment. The receptors stem from a man aged 50-59 years with urothelial cancer. The CDR3 runs from the conserved cysteine through the conserved F or W. D genes are given only for firm matches. Not every row has a clone size; where given, it reads once, few, many or a size class.

clone size	V gene	J gene	D gene	CDR3 protein	CDR3 DNA
-	TRBV6-5	TRBJ1-5	TRBD1	CASRGQGNQPQHF	TGTGCCAGCAGAGGACAGGGTAATCAGCCCCAGCATTTT
-	TRBV15	TRBJ2-4	-	CATSSQRRGKNIQYF	TGTGCCACCAGCTCCCAGAGGAGAGGCAAAAACATTCAGTACTTC
-	TRBV2	TRBJ1-2	-	CASSGSEITDYYGYTF	TGTGCCAGCAGTGGCAGTGAAATTACAGACTATTATGGCTACACCTTC
-	TRBV6-5	TRBJ1-5	-	CASSGRVDQPQHF	TGTGCCAGCAGTGGCAGGGTTGATCAGCCCCAGCATTTT
-	TRBV5-6	TRBJ2-2	-	CASSLSLPGTGELFF	TGTGCCAGCAGCTTGAGTCTCCCCGGCACCGGGGAGCTGTTTTTT
-	TRBV7-2	TRBJ1-1	TRBD1	CASRRDRQYSSEAFF	TGTGCCAGTAGGAGGGACAGGCAGTATTCGTCTGAAGCTTTCTTT
-	TRBV18	TRBJ1-1	-	CASSPKRQGSTEAFF	TGTGCCAGCTCACCAAAGAGGCAGGGGAGTACTGAAGCTTTCTTT
-	TRBV7-9	TRBJ1-1	TRBD1	CASSMGQMNTEAFF	TGTGCCAGCAGCATGGGACAGATGAACACTGAAGCTTTCTTT
-	TRBV13	TRBJ2-2	-	CASNPRGKDTGELFF	TGTGCCAGCAATCCTCGGGGGAAGGACACCGGGGAGCTGTTTTTT
-	TRBV6-5	TRBJ2-5	TRBD1	CASRLTGKETQYF	TGTGCCAGCAGATTGACAGGGAAAGAGACCCAGTACTTC
once	TRBV2	TRBJ2-7	-	CASVLVYEQYF	TGTGCCAGCGTCCTAGTCTACGAGCAGTACTTC
-	TRBV15	TRBJ1-2	TRBD1	CATSRGQEVGHGYTF	TGTGCCACCAGCAGGGGACAGGAGGTCGGTCATGGCTACACCTTC
once	TRBV5-5	TRBJ2-7	-	CAITFWELRYEQYF	TGTGCCATCACCTTCTGGGAGCTCCGCTACGAGCAGTACTTC
-	TRBV7-3	TRBJ1-6	-	CASSYSGLEDSPLHF	TGTGCCAGCAGTTACTCCGGACTGGAGGATTCACCCCTCCACTTT
-	TRBV6-6	TRBJ1-3	-	CASRNRAGGNTIYF	TGTGCCAGCAGAAACAGGGCAGGAGGAAACACCATATATTTT
-	TRBV27	TRBJ1-6	-	CASSTRQRNSPLHF	TGTGCCAGCAGTACCAGACAAAGAAATTCACCCCTCCACTTT
-	TRBV25-1	TRBJ1-5	-	CASSVTPDTPDQPQHF	TGTGCCAGCAGCGTAACCCCGGACACTCCCGATCAGCCCCAGCATTTT
-	TRBV9	TRBJ1-2	TRBD1	CASSLGQGARNYGYTF	TGTGCCAGCAGCCTTGGACAGGGGGCGCGTAACTATGGCTACACCTTC
-	TRBV2	TRBJ2-2	-	CASRRESNGELFF	TGTGCCAGCAGACGGGAGAGTAACGGGGAGCTGTTTTTT
-	TRBV10-1	TRBJ2-2	TRBD1	CASSDGQGNTGELFF	TGCGCCAGCAGTGACGGACAGGGCAACACCGGGGAGCTGTTTTTT
few	TRBV5-4	TRBJ2-7	-	CASNPGGGSSYEQYF	TGTGCCAGCAACCCCGGGGGCGGGAGCTCCTACGAGCAGTACTTC
-	TRBV11-1	TRBJ2-5	-	CASSPKGQETQYF	TGTGCCAGCAGCCCTAAGGGGCAAGAGACCCAGTACTTC
once	TRBV28	TRBJ2-7	TRBD1	CASRRQGLDEQYF	TGTGCCAGCAGAAGACAGGGGCTCGACGAGCAGTACTTC
once	TRBV15	TRBJ2-2	-	CATSTRTIKTNTGELFF	TGTGCCACCAGCACGAGGACAATTAAGACGAACACCGGGGAGCTGTTTTTT
medium-sized	TRBV13	TRBJ1-2	TRBD1	CASSFPGGVWGYTF	TGTGCCAGCAGCTTCCCAGGGGGCGTATGGGGCTACACCTTC
-	TRBV30	TRBJ1-2	-	CAWREGYTF	TGTGCCTGGAGGGAGGGCTACACCTTC
-	TRBV6-6	TRBJ1-3	-	CASSSIRGGGNTIYF	TGTGCCAGCAGTAGTATTCGAGGGGGTGGAAACACCATATATTTT
-	TRBV19	TRBJ2-7	TRBD1	CASSSPIGGQDYEQYF	TGTGCCAGTAGTAGCCCGATCGGGGGACAGGACTACGAGCAGTACTTC
-	TRBV7-8	TRBJ2-3	-	CASSFYRTDTQYF	TGTGCCAGCAGCTTCTATCGGACAGATACGCAGTATTTT
-	TRBV27	TRBJ1-3	-	CASSYSPLGNTIYF	TGTGCCAGCAGTTACTCCCCACTTGGAAACACCATATATTTT
once	TRBV30	TRBJ2-3	TRBD2	CASTSTSRVGDTQYF	TGTGCCTCGACATCGACTAGCCGGGTTGGGGATACGCAGTATTTT
-	TRBV2	TRBJ2-3	-	CASGKGANTQYF	TGTGCCAGCGGGAAAGGGGCCAATACGCAGTATTTT
few	TRBV2	TRBJ1-1	-	CASRADRNTEAFF	TGTGCCAGCAGGGCCGACAGGAACACTGAAGCTTTCTTT
once	TRBV11-3	TRBJ2-3	-	CASSLAGVTDTQYF	TGTGCCAGCAGCTTAGCGGGAGTCACAGATACGCAGTATTTT
-	TRBV4-1	TRBJ1-6	TRBD1	CASSRDRENSPLHF	TGCGCCAGCAGCCGCGACAGGGAGAATTCACCCCTCCACTTT
once	TRBV28	TRBJ1-1	-	CASSLAGAMNTEAFF	TGTGCCAGCAGTTTAGCAGGGGCGATGAACACTGAAGCTTTCTTT
-	TRBV27	TRBJ2-1	TRBD2	CASSSWTSGRNEQFF	TGTGCCAGCAGTTCCTGGACTAGCGGGAGAAATGAGCAGTTCTTC
-	TRBV6-5	TRBJ1-1	TRBD1	CASSRDSLNTEAFF	TGTGCCAGCAGCCGGGACAGCCTAAACACTGAAGCTTTCTTT
-	TRBV27	TRBJ2-1	TRBD2	CASSFRWGREGSYNEQFF	TGTGCCAGCAGTTTCCGCTGGGGGCGGGAGGGCTCCTACAATGAGCAGTTCTTC
-	TRBV11-2	TRBJ2-2	-	CASTVGFGGGGTGELFF	TGTGCCAGCACCGTGGGGTTCGGGGGAGGCGGCACCGGGGAGCTGTTTTTT
-	TRBV6-6	TRBJ2-5	-	CASSYPSRETQYF	TGTGCCAGCAGTTACCCTAGTAGAGAGACCCAGTACTTC
-	TRBV11-2	TRBJ1-4	-	CASSLSRHGGAEKLFF	TGTGCCAGCAGCTTAAGCCGCCACGGGGGGGCTGAAAAACTGTTTTTT
-	TRBV6-6	TRBJ2-2	TRBD1	CASSGRGSTGELFF	TGTGCCAGCAGTGGCAGGGGGAGCACCGGGGAGCTGTTTTTT
-	TRBV5-8	TRBJ1-2	-	CASSLAGIYGYTF	TGTGCCAGCAGCTTGGCAGGGATCTATGGCTACACCTTC
-	TRBV1	TRBJ2-2	-	CTIRSQGWEAGGIWGGELFF	TGCACCATCCGGAGCCAAGGTTGGGAAGCGGGAGGTATTTGGGGCGGGGAGCTGTTTTTT
-	TRBV7-9	TRBJ2-7	TRBD1	CASSPPGTGFYEQYF	TGTGCCAGCAGCCCCCCCGGGACAGGGTTCTACGAGCAGTACTTC
-	TRBV11-2	TRBJ1-6	-	CASSFNGRYLHF	TGTGCCAGCAGCTTTAATGGGAGATACCTCCACTTT
-	TRBV19	TRBJ1-4	-	CASRQFDEKLFF	TGTGCCAGTAGACAGTTTGATGAAAAACTGTTTTTT